This TCR beta chain was identified during a study of T cell responses to AZD1222 COVID-19 vaccine. Regarding the study as a whole: Researchers report vaccine-associated CD4 TCRs spanning spike, with dominance at 160-218 and 743-854.

Worth noting for this clone: The antigen is not known.

Libraries were prepared by immunoSEQ multiplex PCR; TCRdb keeps only in-frame clonotypes and omits some of them. The sample contains more than 150,000 clones, approximately 92% of which appear only once. Sequencing was performed on peripheral blood, taken on day 0 of AZD1222 vaccination. This TCR derives from an adult in good health.

CDR3 DNA: TGTGCCAGCGGGCCCCGCGAAGGCGTGGAAACCGGGGAGCTGTTTTTT. As protein: CASGPREGVETGELFF. The chain carries TRBV4-2 and TRBJ2-2; D ambiguous. Germline V gene data show CDR1 as LGHNA and CDR2 as YNFKEQ. Trimming removed 8 bases from V and 5 bases from J, with 21 bases in between. The CDR3 spans 16 residues.